This entry features one T cell receptor (beta chain) sequence. Its antigen is unidentified. This record comes from a study of PD-1 blockade in classical Hodgkin lymphoma. Study-wide points: Complete responders entered with baseline diversity on par with newly diagnosed patients, the results showed.

Per the germline V gene, CDR1 is SGDLS and CDR2 is YYNGEE. Trimming cost V 0 bases and J 2 bases, with 9 bases left between them. There are 14 residues in the CDR3. Libraries were prepared by immunoSEQ multiplex PCR; TCRdb keeps only in-frame clonotypes and omits some of them. Of about 93,000 clones in the sample, 92% are singletons; the top ten hold approximately 2.5%. Each of the patients experienced relapse following autologous stem cell transplantation, and their brentuximab vedotin exposure differed. The V call is TRBV9, the J call TRBJ2-7; D is perhaps TRBD2 (6 bases). This TCR was sampled from a human donor with classical Hodgkin lymphoma. The sequencing used peripheral blood mononuclear cells (PBMCs), collected before the second cycle of nivolumab. CDR3 region: CASSVGGETYEQYF. The CDR3 DNA sequence: TGTGCCAGCAGCGTAGGGGGGGAGACCTACGAGCAGTACTTC.